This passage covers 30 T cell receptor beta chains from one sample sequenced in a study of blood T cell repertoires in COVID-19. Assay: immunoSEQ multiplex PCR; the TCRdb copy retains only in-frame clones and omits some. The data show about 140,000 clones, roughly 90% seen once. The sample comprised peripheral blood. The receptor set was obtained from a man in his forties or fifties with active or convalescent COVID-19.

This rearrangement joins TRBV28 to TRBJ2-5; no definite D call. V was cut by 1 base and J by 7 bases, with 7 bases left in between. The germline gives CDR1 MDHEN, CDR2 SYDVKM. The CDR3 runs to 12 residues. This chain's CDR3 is CASSLFAGTQYF. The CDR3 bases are TGTGCCAGCAGTTTATTTGCCGGGACCCAGTACTTC.

The CDR3 nucleotides read TGTGCCATCGGGGCGGGAGAGATGAATGAGCAGTTCTTC. Amino acid sequence: CAIGAGEMNEQFF. The chain links TRBV10-3 to TRBJ2-1; TRBD2 agrees at 7 bases. Trimming cost V 8 bases and J 7 bases; bases outside gene matches: 8. CDR3 length: 13 amino acids. Germline V gene lookup returns CDR1 ENHRY and CDR2 SYGVKD.

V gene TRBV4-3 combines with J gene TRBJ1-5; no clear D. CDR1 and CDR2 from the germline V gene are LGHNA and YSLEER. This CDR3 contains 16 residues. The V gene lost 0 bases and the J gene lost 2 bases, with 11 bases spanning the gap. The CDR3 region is CASSQDAGIGNQPQHF. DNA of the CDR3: TGCGCCAGCAGCCAAGATGCCGGTATAGGCAATCAGCCCCAGCATTTT.

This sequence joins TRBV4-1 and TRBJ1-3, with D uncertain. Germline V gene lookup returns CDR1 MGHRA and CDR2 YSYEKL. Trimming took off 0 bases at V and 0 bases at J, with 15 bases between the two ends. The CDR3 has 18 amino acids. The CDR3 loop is CASSQEGVGASSGNTIYF. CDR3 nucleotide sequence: TGCGCCAGCAGCCAAGAGGGAGTTGGCGCCTCCTCTGGAAACACCATATATTTT.

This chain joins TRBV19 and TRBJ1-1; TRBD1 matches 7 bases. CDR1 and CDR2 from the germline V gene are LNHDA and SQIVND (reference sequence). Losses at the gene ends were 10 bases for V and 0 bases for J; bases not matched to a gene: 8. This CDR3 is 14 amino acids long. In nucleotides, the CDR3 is TGTGCCACTACAAGGACAGGAGTGAACACTGAAGCTTTCTTT. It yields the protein CATTRTGVNTEAFF.

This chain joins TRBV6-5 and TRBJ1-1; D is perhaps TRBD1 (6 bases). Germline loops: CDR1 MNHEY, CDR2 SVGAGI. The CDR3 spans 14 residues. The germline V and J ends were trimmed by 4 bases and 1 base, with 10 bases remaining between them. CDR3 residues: CASSWDISNTEAFF. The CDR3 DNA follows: TGTGCCAGCAGTTGGGACATCTCGAACACTGAAGCTTTCTTT.

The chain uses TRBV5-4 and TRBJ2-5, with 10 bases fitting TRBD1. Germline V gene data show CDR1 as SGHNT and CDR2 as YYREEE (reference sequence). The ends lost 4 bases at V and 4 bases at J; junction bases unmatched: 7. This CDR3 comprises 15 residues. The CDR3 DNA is TGTGCCAGCAGCCCAAGACAGGGGGCGGGAGAGACCCAGTACTTC. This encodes CASSPRQGAGETQYF.

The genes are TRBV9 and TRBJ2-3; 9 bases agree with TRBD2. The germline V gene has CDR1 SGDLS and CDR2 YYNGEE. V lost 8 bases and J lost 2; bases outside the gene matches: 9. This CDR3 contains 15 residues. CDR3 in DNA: TGTGCCAGTGGGGCTAGCGGGATGGCCACAGATACGCAGTATTTT. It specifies CASGASGMATDTQYF.

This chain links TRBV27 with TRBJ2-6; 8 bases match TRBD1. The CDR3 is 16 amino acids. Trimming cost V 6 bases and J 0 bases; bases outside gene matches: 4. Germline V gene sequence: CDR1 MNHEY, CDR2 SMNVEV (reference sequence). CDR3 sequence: CASSGTGVSGANVLTF. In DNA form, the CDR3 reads TGTGCCAGCAGCGGGACAGGAGTCTCTGGGGCCAACGTCCTGACTTTC.

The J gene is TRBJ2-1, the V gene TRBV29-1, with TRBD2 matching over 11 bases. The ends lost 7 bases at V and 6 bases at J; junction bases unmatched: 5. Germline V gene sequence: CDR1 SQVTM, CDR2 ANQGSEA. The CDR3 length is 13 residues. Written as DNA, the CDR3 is TGCAGCGCACGAGGACTAGCGGGCAATGAGCAGTTCTTC. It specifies CSARGLAGNEQFF.

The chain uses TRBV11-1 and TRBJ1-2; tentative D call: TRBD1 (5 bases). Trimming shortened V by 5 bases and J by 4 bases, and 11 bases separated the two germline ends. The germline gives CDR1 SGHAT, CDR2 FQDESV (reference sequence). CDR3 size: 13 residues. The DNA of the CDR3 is TGTGCCAGCAGCCCGACAGATTCCTATGGCTACACCTTC. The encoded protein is CASSPTDSYGYTF.

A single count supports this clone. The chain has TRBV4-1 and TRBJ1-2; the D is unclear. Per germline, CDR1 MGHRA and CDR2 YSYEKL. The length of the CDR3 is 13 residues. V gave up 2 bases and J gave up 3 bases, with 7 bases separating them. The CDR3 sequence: CASSQRQDYGYTF. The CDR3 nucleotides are TGCGCCAGCAGCCAAAGGCAGGACTATGGCTACACCTTC.

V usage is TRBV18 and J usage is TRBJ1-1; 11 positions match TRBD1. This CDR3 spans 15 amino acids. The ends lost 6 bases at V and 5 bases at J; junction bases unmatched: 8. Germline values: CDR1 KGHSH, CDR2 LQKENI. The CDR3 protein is CASSRDRGDRTEAFF. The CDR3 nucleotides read TGTGCCAGCTCGCGGGACAGGGGGGATCGAACTGAAGCTTTCTTT.

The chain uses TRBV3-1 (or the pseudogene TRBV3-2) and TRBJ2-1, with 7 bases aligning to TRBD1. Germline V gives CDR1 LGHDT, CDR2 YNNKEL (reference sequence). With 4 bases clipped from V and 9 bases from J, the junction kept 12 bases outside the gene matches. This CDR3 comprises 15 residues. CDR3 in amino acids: CASSPPPTGVGEQFF. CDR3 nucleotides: TGTGCCAGCAGCCCACCCCCCACAGGGGTAGGTGAGCAGTTCTTC.

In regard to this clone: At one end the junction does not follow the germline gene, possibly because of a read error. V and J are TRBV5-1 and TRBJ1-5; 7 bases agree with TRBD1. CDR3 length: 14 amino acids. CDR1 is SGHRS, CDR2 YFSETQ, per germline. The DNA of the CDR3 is TGCGCCAGCAGCGCAGGGGACAGCAGTCAGCCCCAGCATTTT. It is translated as CASSAGDSSQPQHF.

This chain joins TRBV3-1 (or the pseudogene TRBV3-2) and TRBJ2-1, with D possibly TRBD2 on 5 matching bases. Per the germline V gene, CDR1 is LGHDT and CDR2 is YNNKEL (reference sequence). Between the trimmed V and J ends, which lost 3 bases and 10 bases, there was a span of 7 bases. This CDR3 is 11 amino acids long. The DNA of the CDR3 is TGTGCCAGCAGCCAGGCGGGCGAGCAGTTCTTC. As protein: CASSQAGEQFF.

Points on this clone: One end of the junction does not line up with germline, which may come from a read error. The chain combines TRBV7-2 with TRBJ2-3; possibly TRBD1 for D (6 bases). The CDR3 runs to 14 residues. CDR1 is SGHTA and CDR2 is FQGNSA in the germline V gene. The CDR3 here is CASSLTGMGSQSCF. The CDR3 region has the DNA TGTGCCAGCAGCTTAACAGGGATGGGCTCCCAGTCGTGTTTT. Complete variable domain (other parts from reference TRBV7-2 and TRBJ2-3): GAGVSQSPSNKVTEKGKDVELRCDPISGHTALYWYRQSLGQGLEFLIYFQGNSAPDKSGLPSDRFSAERTGGSVSTLTIQRTQQEDSAVYLCASSLTGMGSQSCFGPGTRLTVL.

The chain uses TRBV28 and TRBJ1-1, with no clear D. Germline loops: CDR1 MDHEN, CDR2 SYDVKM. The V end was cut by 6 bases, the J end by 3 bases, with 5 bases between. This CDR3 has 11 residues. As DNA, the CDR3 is TGTGCCAGCAGGGCCCACACTGAAGCTTTCTTT. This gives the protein CASRAHTEAFF.

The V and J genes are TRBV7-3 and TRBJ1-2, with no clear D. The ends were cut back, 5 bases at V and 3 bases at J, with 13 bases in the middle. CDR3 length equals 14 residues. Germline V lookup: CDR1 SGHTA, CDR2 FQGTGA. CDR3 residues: CASSATAVDYGYTF. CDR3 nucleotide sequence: TGTGCCAGCAGCGCGACTGCCGTGGACTATGGCTACACCTTC.

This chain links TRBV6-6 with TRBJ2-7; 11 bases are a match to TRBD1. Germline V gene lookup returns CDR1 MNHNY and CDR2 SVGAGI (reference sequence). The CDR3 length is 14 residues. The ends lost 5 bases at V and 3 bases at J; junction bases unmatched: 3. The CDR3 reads CASSTDRGLYEQYF. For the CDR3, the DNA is TGTGCCAGCAGTACGGACAGGGGGCTCTACGAGCAGTACTTC.

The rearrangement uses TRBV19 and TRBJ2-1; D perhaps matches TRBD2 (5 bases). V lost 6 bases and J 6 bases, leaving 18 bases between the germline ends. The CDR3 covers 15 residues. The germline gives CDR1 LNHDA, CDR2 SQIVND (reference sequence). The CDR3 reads CASSPTTTRGNEQFF. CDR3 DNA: TGTGCCAGTAGCCCGACTACGACTCGCGGCAATGAGCAGTTCTTC. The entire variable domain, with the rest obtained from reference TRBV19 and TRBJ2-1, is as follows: DGGITQSPKYLFRKEGQNVTLSCEQNLNHDAMYWYRQDPGQGLRLIYYSQIVNDFQKGDIAEGYSVSREKKESFPLTVTSAQKNPTAFYLCASSPTTTRGNEQFFGPGTRLTVL.

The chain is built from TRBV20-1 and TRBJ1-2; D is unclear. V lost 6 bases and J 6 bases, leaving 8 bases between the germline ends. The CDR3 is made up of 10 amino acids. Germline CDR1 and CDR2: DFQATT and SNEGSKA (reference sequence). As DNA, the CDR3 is TGCAGTGCAGCCGAGGATGGCTACACCTTC. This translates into CSAAEDGYTF.

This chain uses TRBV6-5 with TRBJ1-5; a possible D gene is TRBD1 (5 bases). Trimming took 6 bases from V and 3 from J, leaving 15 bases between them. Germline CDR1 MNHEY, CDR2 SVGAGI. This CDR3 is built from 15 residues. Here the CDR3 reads CASSPQWGFNQPQHF. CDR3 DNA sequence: TGTGCCAGCAGCCCACAATGGGGCTTCAATCAGCCCCAGCATTTT.

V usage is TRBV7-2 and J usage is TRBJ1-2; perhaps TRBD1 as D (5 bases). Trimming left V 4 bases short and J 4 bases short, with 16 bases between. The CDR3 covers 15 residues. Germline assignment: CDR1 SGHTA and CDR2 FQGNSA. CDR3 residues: CASSYDSSPFYGYTF. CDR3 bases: TGTGCCAGCAGCTACGACAGTAGTCCTTTCTATGGCTACACCTTC.

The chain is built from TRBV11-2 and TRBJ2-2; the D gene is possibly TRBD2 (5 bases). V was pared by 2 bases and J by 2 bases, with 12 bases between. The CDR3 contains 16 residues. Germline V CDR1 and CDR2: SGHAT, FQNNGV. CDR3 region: CASSLFGGSNTGELFF. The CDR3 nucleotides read TGTGCCAGCAGCTTATTCGGCGGGTCTAACACCGGGGAGCTGTTTTTT.

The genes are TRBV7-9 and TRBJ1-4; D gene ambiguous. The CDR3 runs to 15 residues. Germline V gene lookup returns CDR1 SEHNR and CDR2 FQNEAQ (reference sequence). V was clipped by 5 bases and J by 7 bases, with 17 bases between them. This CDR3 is CASSGKGGGSEKLFF. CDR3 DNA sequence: TGTGCCAGCAGCGGGAAGGGAGGAGGCAGTGAAAAACTGTTTTTT.

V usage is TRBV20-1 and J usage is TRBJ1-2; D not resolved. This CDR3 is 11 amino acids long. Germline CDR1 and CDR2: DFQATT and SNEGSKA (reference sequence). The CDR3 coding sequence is TGCAGGGCGGGAGAGAACTATGGCTACACCTTC. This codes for CRAGENYGYTF.

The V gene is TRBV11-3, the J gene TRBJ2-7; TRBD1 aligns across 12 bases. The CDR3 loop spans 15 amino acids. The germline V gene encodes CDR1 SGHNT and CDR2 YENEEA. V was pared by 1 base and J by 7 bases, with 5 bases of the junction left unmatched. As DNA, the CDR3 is TGTGCCAGCAGCTTAGTGGGACAGGGGGCGAGAGAGCAGTACTTC. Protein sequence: CASSLVGQGAREQYF.

The CDR3 region has the DNA TGTGCCAGCAGCGTAGGACTAGCGGGAGTAGCTTACGAGCAGTACTTC. Its protein is CASSVGLAGVAYEQYF. This chain connects TRBV11-1 to TRBJ2-7, with 13 bases that match TRBD2. Germline V lookup: CDR1 SGHAT, CDR2 FQDESV (reference sequence). J gave up 4 bases and V 5 bases, and 8 bases lay outside the gene matches. The CDR3 runs to 16 residues.

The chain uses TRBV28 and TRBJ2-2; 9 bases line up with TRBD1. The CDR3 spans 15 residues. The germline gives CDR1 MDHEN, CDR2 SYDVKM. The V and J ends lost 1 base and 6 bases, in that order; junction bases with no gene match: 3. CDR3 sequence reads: CASSLYTGGSGELFF. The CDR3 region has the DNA TGTGCCAGCAGTTTATACACAGGGGGCTCCGGGGAGCTGTTTTTT.